Included here is one T cell receptor (beta chain) sequence, with context. Germline assignment: CDR1 KGHSH and CDR2 LQKENI. The CDR3 is 12 residues long. V shed 3 bases and J shed 4 bases, with 5 bases lying between them. The data derive from a study of cytomegalovirus exposure and HLA in healthy donors. The PCR used 60 Vbeta and 13 Jbeta primers. Generated by immunoSEQ multiplex PCR, the TCRdb table keeps only in-frame clones and is missing some. The table has approximately 150,000 clones, about three quarters seen once. The sample was PBMCs. The chain is built from TRBV18 and TRBJ2-3; D call uncertain. This TCR was sampled from a man aged 30-40 years in good health and CMV-seropositive. In nucleotides, the CDR3 is TGTGCCAGCTCACCCTCCTCAGATACGCAGTATTTT. Protein sequence: CASSPSSDTQYF. The whole variable domain, remainder taken from reference TRBV18 and TRBJ2-3, is NAGVMQNPRHLVRRRGQEARLRCSPMKGHSHVYWYRQLPEEGLKFMVYLQKENIIDESGMPKERFSAEFPKEGPSILRIQQVVRGDSAAYFCASSPSSDTQYFGPGTRLTVL.